A selection of T cell receptor beta chains follows, all from one sample in a study of cytomegalovirus exposure and HLA in healthy donors. The table came from immunoSEQ multiplex PCR; TCRdb's copy has only in-frame clones and leaves some out. The profile covers fewer than 120,000 clones, with nearly 80% appearing a single time and around 1.3% taken by the ten largest. The specimen sequenced was PBMCs. The receptors here all came from a woman aged 25 to 39 in good health and CMV-seronegative. Each CDR3 is given with its conserved first and last residue. Each record gives: V gene, J gene, D gene, clone size, CDR3 DNA, CDR3 protein. The D gene is left open where the match is weak. A row's size may be missing; if present it is once, few, many or a size class.

>TRBV30|TRBJ1-3|NA|few
TGTGCCTGGAGTCGGGATTCTGGCTCTGGAAACACCATATATTTT
CAWSRDSGSGNTIYF
>TRBV19|TRBJ1-1|NA|NA
TGTGCCAGTAGTATGAACAGGGTAGGGAACAGTGAAGCTTTCTTT
CASSMNRVGNSEAFF
>TRBV7-2|TRBJ1-2|TRBD1|NA
TGTGCCAGCAGCCTAGCCGGGACAGGATCAAATGGCTACACCTTC
CASSLAGTGSNGYTF
>TRBV10-3|TRBJ1-2|NA|few
TGTGCCATCAGTGAGCACCCCGGGGGAGCCACTAACTATGGCTACACCTTC
CAISEHPGGATNYGYTF
>TRBV29-1|TRBJ2-1|NA|NA
TGCAGCGTTGATGGGGCGTCTGATGAGCAGTTCTTC
CSVDGASDEQFF
>TRBV18|TRBJ1-6|TRBD1|NA
TGTGCCAGCTCGGACAGGGGGCTTAATAATTCACCCCTCCACTTT
CASSDRGLNNSPLHF
>TRBV7-8|TRBJ2-2|NA|NA
TGTGCCAGCAGCGTCACCGGGAAGGTGGTCGGGGAGCTGTTTTTT
CASSVTGKVVGELFF
>TRBV25-1|TRBJ2-7|NA|NA
TGTGCCAGCAGTGGGCAGGGTCTCACCCTTATATACGAGCAGTACTTC
CASSGQGLTLIYEQYF
>TRBV7-9|TRBJ1-5|NA|NA
TGTGCCAGCAGCTTAGTAGAGAGTCAGCCCCAGCATTTT
CASSLVESQPQHF
>TRBV27|TRBJ2-1|NA|NA
TGTGCCAGCAGAACCAGGAGGACCGAGCAGTTCTTC
CASRTRRTEQFF
>TRBV4-3|TRBJ2-2|TRBD2|NA
TGCGCCAGCAGCCAAGGGGCTAGCGGAGTGGTATATTTCGGGGAGCTGTTTTTT
CASSQGASGVVYFGELFF
>TRBV4-2|TRBJ1-1|NA|once
TGTGCCAGCAGCCAAAGCTCCCAAGGGGACACTGAAGCTTTCTTT
CASSQSSQGDTEAFF
>TRBV4-1|TRBJ1-2|NA|once
TGCGCCAGCAGCCAAGATTTAACAACCGTAGGCTACACCTTC
CASSQDLTTVGYTF
>TRBV2|TRBJ1-1|TRBD1|NA
TGTGCCAGCAGTGAAATTGGGACAGTGAACACTGAAGCTTTCTTT
CASSEIGTVNTEAFF
>TRBV4-1|TRBJ2-4|NA|NA
TGCGCCAGCAGCCAAGATTCGGGATCCTTAGCCAAAAACATTCAGTACTTC
CASSQDSGSLAKNIQYF
>TRBV6-5|TRBJ1-1|NA|NA
TGTGCCAGCAGCTGGACAACGAACACTGAAGCTTTCTTT
CASSWTTNTEAFF
>TRBV7-9|TRBJ1-1|NA|NA
TGTGCCAGCAGCTACGGGGGGGGTTTGAACACTGAAGCTTTCTTT
CASSYGGGLNTEAFF
>TRBV28|TRBJ2-1|NA|NA
TGTGCCAGCAGTTCAGGCCTACAGAGGGCCCGGGGCTCCTACAATGAGCAGTTCTTC
CASSSGLQRARGSYNEQFF
>TRBV7-3|TRBJ2-5|TRBD2|NA
TGTGCCAGCAGCCGTAGCGGGGGGGCCGCAGAGACCCAGTACTTC
CASSRSGGAAETQYF
>TRBV11-2|TRBJ2-1|TRBD2|NA
TGTGCCAGCAGCTGGACTAGCGGGGGGAATGAGCAGTTCTTC
CASSWTSGGNEQFF
>TRBV7-2|TRBJ2-7|NA|NA
TGTGCCAGCAGCCCTCTCGGCGCGCGGGAAAACCAGCAGTACTTC
CASSPLGARENQQYF
>TRBV4-2|TRBJ2-3|NA|NA
TGTGCCAGCAGCCAAGATACCGGGTACGGTACGCAGTATTTT
CASSQDTGYGTQYF
>TRBV15|TRBJ2-5|TRBD1|NA
TGTGCCACCAGCAGGGACAGGGGAGGAGAGCAGTACTTC
CATSRDRGGEQYF
>TRBV5-4|TRBJ2-7|NA|once
TGTGCCAGCAGCTCCCCCTGGGGCAGTAGCTCCTACGAGCAGTACTTC
CASSSPWGSSSYEQYF
>TRBV30|TRBJ1-2|TRBD1|NA
TGTGCCTGGACCGGGACAGGCTCCCGCTATGGCTACACCTTC
CAWTGTGSRYGYTF
>TRBV30|TRBJ1-5|TRBD1|NA
TGTGCCTGGGGACAGGGGGCGCGACGGGGTCAGCCCCAGCATTTT
CAWGQGARRGQPQHF
>TRBV10-3|TRBJ1-4|NA|NA
TGTGCCATCAGTGACAGGGGTGAAAAACTGTTTTTT
CAISDRGEKLFF
>TRBV28|TRBJ1-1|TRBD1|NA
TGTGCCAGCAGTTTAGGTCCCAGGGGGGTTGAAGCTTTCTTT
CASSLGPRGVEAFF
>TRBV30|TRBJ2-7|NA|NA
TGTGCCTGGAGTGTCGGTTCCTACGAGCAGTACTTC
CAWSVGSYEQYF
>TRBV7-8|TRBJ1-6|TRBD1|once
TGTGCCAGCAGCTTAGCAGGGCAGGGGGGTAATTCACCCCTCCACTTT
CASSLAGQGGNSPLHF
>TRBV6-5|TRBJ2-1|NA|NA
TGTGCCAGCAGTCACTTCGACACCAATGAGCAGTTCTTC
CASSHFDTNEQFF
>TRBV4-1|TRBJ2-7|NA|once
TGCGCCAGCAGCCAGACCCTACAGATCGCCTACGAGCAGTACTTC
CASSQTLQIAYEQYF